This passage covers 20 T cell receptor beta chains from one sample sequenced in a study of T cell clonality in common variable immunodeficiency (dated by TCRdb to the mid-2010s). Library construction relied on the immunoSEQ multiplex PCR assay. The clones in this table, taken by TCRdb from immuneACCESS, are in-frame only. Not every clone is retained; where verified, under half of the shortfall comes from an unresolved V gene, and the cause of the rest is unknown. With some 50,000 clones recorded, this sample contains no clone counted only once. 1.8% of the sample lies in the top ten. Sequenced sample: peripheral blood mononuclear cells. These receptors were obtained from a person aged 18 to 75 in good health.

This clone was counted ten times or more. The observed sequence ends 3 residues before the CDR3 terminus, with the missing tail filled in from the germline J gene. This chain links TRBV19 with TRBJ2-7, with D hard to call. The germline V and J ends were trimmed by 3 bases and 2 bases, with 11 bases remaining between them. The germline gives CDR1 LNHDA, CDR2 SQIVND (reference sequence). The CDR3 is 14 amino acids. The CDR3 DNA, read in part, is TGTGCCAGTAGTATCGCAGGTAATACCTACGAG. Residues: CASSIAGNTYE. The full CDR3 protein reads CASSIAGNTYEQYF. Variable domain in full (rest from reference TRBV19 and TRBJ2-7): DGGITQSPKYLFRKEGQNVTLSCEQNLNHDAMYWYRQDPGQGLRLIYYSQIVNDFQKGDIAEGYSVSREKKESFPLTVTSAQKNPTAFYLCASSIAGNTYEQYFGPGTRLTVT.

This clone has ten or more counts. Coverage ceases 3 residues before the CDR3 finishes, and the germline J gene fills in the end. The chain carries TRBV7-2 and TRBJ1-2; D possibly corresponds to TRBD1 (6 bases). CDR3 size: 12 residues. Germline loops: CDR1 SGHTA, CDR2 FQGNSA. The CDR3 DNA, read in part, is TGTGCCAGCAGCCTCAACAGGGAAGGC. This gives the protein CASSLNREG. The CDR3 in its entirety is CASSLNREGYTF.

As to this clone: The sequenced fragment ends 3 residues before the CDR3 boundary, so the rest is inferred from the germline J gene. V is TRBV5-1 and J is TRBJ2-7; the match to TRBD2 covers 7 bases. The length of the CDR3 is 15 residues. Germline V gene lookup returns CDR1 SGHRS and CDR2 YFSETQ. V was clipped by 3 bases and J by 3 bases; unmatched bases: 9. The covered CDR3 bases are TGCGCCAGCAGCTCGCTAGCGGAGGGTCTCTACGAG. Its translation is CASSSLAEGLYE. The entire CDR3 sequence reads CASSSLAEGLYEQYF.

This clone was recorded a few times. The missing CDR3 end, 3 residues past where the read stops, is filled in from the germline J gene. The chain employs TRBV19 and TRBJ2-3; 7 nucleotides align to TRBD1. Germline CDR1 is LNHDA and CDR2 is SQIVND (reference sequence). The CDR3 extends over 15 amino acids. CDR3 bases read: TGTGCCAGTAGTCAACTCGAAGGGGGCAATCAGCCG. Translation: CASSQLEGGNQP. The CDR3 in full is CASSQLEGGNQPQYF.

This clone has ten or more counts. The CDR3 end falls 3 residues outside the read, so it is completed with the germline J gene. The chain joins TRBV29-1 to TRBJ1-4; tentative D call: TRBD1 (6 bases). V dropped 7 bases and J dropped 4 bases, with 13 bases sitting between them. The CDR3 covers 13 residues. Germline CDR1 SQVTM, CDR2 ANQGSEA. The CDR3: CSGATGSNEKLFF. The sequenced part of the CDR3 DNA is TGCAGCGGGGCGACAGGTAGTAATGAAAAA.

This clone occurred many times. The CDR3 is cut off 3 residues early in the read; its end comes from the germline J gene. The V gene is TRBV19, the J gene TRBJ2-3; weak D call: TRBD1 (5 bases). This CDR3 spans 14 amino acids. The V end lost 2 bases, the J end lost 3 bases, and 9 bases lay between the germline ends. CDR1 is LNHDA, CDR2 SQIVND, per germline (reference sequence). Partial CDR3 DNA: TGTGCCAGTAGTATACAGGGTCTGACAGATACG. The encoded protein is CASSIQGLTDT. The entire CDR3 sequence reads CASSIQGLTDTQYF.

This clone was seen ten or more times. Read data end 3 residues before the CDR3 end; the end is taken from the germline J gene. The chain employs TRBV20-1 and TRBJ2-7; D ambiguous. Trimming shortened V by 0 bases and J by 1 base, and 13 bases separated the two germline ends. This CDR3 is built from 15 residues. CDR1 DFQATT and CDR2 SNEGSKA come from the germline V gene (reference sequence). The CDR3 reads CSARDVRPGSYEQYF. The CDR3 bases that were read are TGCAGTGCTAGAGATGTGCGGCCCGGATCCTACGAG.

This clone showed up many times. The CDR3 goes on 3 residues after the read ends, and that part is filled in from the germline J gene. The V gene is TRBV20-1, the J gene TRBJ2-3; 9 bases match TRBD2. With 1 base clipped from V and 1 base from J, the junction kept 15 bases outside the gene matches. The CDR3 has 19 amino acids. Germline V gene lookup returns CDR1 DFQATT and CDR2 SNEGSKA (reference sequence). The CDR3 here is CSARVLSGSFVLGTDTQYF. The sequenced part of the CDR3 DNA is TGCAGTGCTAGAGTGCTTAGCGGGAGCTTCGTGTTAGGCACAGATACG.

As for this clone: Read data end 3 residues before the CDR3 end; the end is taken from the germline J gene. The rearrangement links TRBV30 to TRBJ1-4, with D tentatively TRBD1 (6 bases). The germline gives CDR1 GTSNPN, CDR2 SVGIG (reference sequence). Trimming took 2 bases from V and 2 from J, leaving 12 bases between them. The CDR3 is 15 residues long. The covered CDR3 bases are TGTGCCTGGAGTAAAAGCAGGGGCACTAATGAAAAA. Protein sequence: CAWSKSRGTNEK. The whole CDR3 protein reads CAWSKSRGTNEKLFF.

Note on this clone: Read coverage stops 3 residues before the CDR3 terminus; the germline J gene supplies the remainder. The chain joins TRBV18 to TRBJ1-6; 9 bases are a match to TRBD1. Germline CDR1 is KGHSH and CDR2 is LQKENI. The CDR3 consists of 14 residues. The J segment lost 7 bases and the V segment lost 5 bases, leaving 3 bases of the junction unmatched. CDR3 loop: CASSSTGGNSPLHF. The sequenced part of the CDR3 DNA is TGTGCCAGCTCATCTACAGGGGGCAATTCACCC.

This clone has more than one count but fewer than ten. The read comes to an end 3 residues before the CDR3 does, leaving the germline J gene to fill in the end. The rearrangement uses TRBV30 and TRBJ1-4; 8 positions match TRBD1. This CDR3 region has 15 residues. Looked up from germline, CDR1 is GTSNPN and CDR2 is SVGIG (reference sequence). Here the CDR3 reads CAWSGGQGPNSPLFF. The sequenced part of the CDR3 DNA is TGTGCCTGGAGCGGAGGACAGGGACCGAATTCACCA.

This clone has a count of ten or more. The read halts 3 residues ahead of the CDR3 end, with the missing end drawn from the germline J gene. The rearrangement links TRBV20-1 to TRBJ1-3; a possible D gene is TRBD1 (5 bases). The CDR3 has 13 amino acids. Germline V gene sequence: CDR1 DFQATT, CDR2 SNEGSKA (reference sequence). Trimming pared 3 bases from V and 3 bases from J, leaving 9 bases between. The covered CDR3 bases are TGCAGTGCTAGTCCGACAGTTGGAAACACC. It encodes CSASPTVGNT. In full, the CDR3 is CSASPTVGNTIYF.

This clone was seen many times. At one boundary the junction diverges from the germline segment, which might be a read error. CDR3: CAWDSTETQYF. The part of the CDR3 DNA that was read is TGTGCCTGGGACAGTACAGAGACG. V is TRBV30 and J is TRBJ2-3, with a possible D match to TRBD1 (5 bases). The CDR3 goes on 3 residues after the read ends, and that part is filled in from the germline J gene. The CDR3 runs 11 residues. In germline, CDR1 is GTSNPN, CDR2 SVGIG (reference sequence).

The sample holds many counts of this clone. The read stops 3 residues short of the end of the CDR3; the missing end is completed from the germline J gene. This chain joins TRBV29-1 and TRBJ1-1; D gene unclear. CDR3 length equals 15 residues. V lost 3 bases to trimming and J lost 0 bases, with 14 bases between them. Per the germline V gene, CDR1 is SQVTM and CDR2 is ANQGSEA. The CDR3 spells CSVEFRGRMNTEAFF. Partial CDR3 DNA: TGCAGCGTTGAGTTCCGGGGAAGGATGAACACTGAA.

This clone was seen many times. The read ends 3 residues early relative to the CDR3; the germline J gene fills the gap. V and J are TRBV20-1 and TRBJ1-2; D unclear. In germline, CDR1 is DFQATT, CDR2 SNEGSKA (reference sequence). This CDR3 is built from 14 residues. The germline V and J ends were trimmed by 5 bases and 0 bases, with 13 bases remaining between them. The sequenced CDR3 bases are TGCAGTGCTCCTCCGACACCGTCTAACTATGGC. Protein product: CSAPPTPSNYG. The whole CDR3 region reads CSAPPTPSNYGYTF.

This clone was seen repeatedly, ten times or more. The chain's CDR3 is CASSLVGGGDSPLHF. CDR3 DNA (partial): TGCGCCAGCAGCTTGGTCGGGGGAGGGGATTCACCC. The chain employs TRBV5-1 and TRBJ1-6; D perhaps matches TRBD1 (5 bases). The CDR3 is cut off 3 residues early in the read; its end comes from the germline J gene. This CDR3 is 15 amino acids long. Trimming took 0 bases from V and 8 from J, leaving 12 bases between them. Per germline, CDR1 SGHRS and CDR2 YFSETQ. Together with reference TRBV5-1 and TRBJ1-6, the CDR3 gives the full variable domain: KAGVTQTPRYLIKTRGQQVTLSCSPISGHRSVSWYQQTPGQGLQFLFEYFSETQRNKGNFPGRFSGRQFSNSRSEMNVSTLELGDSALYLCASSLVGGGDSPLHFGNGTRLTVT.

This clone came up many times. The observed sequence ends 3 residues before the CDR3 terminus, with the missing tail filled in from the germline J gene. The chain links TRBV2 to TRBJ2-1, with D perhaps assigned TRBD1 or TRBD2 (8 bases each). Trimming pared 8 bases from V and 6 bases from J, leaving 20 bases between. CDR3 size: 15 residues. Per germline, CDR1 SNHLY and CDR2 FYNNEI. The CDR3 DNA, read in part, is TGTGCCAGCCGGGAGGGGGCAGGGGGCTTCAATGAG. It is translated as CASREGAGGFNE. The whole CDR3 sequence reads CASREGAGGFNEQFF. The variable domain in full, with the rest retrieved from reference TRBV2 and TRBJ2-1, is EPEVTQTPSHQVTQMGQEVILRCVPISNHLYFYWYRQILGQKVEFLVSFYNNEISEKSEIFDDQFSVERPDGSNFTLKIRSTKLEDSAMYFCASREGAGGFNEQFFGPGTRLTVL.

In its sample, this clone was seen many times. The read stops 3 residues short of the end of the CDR3; the missing end is completed from the germline J gene. J is TRBJ2-7 and V is TRBV30, with D hard to call. CDR3 length equals 12 residues. In germline, CDR1 is GTSNPN, CDR2 SVGIG (reference sequence). V was cut by 1 base and J by 3 bases, with 7 bases left in between. Incomplete CDR3 DNA: TGTGCCTGGAGTGAGGGTTTCTACGAG. It yields the protein CAWSEGFYE. The entire CDR3 reads CAWSEGFYEQYF.

This clone has at least ten counts. The sequenced fragment ends 3 residues before the CDR3 boundary, so the rest is inferred from the germline J gene. This sequence joins TRBV20-1 and TRBJ1-1, with D possibly TRBD1 on 5 matching bases. This CDR3 is built from 14 residues. The germline CDR1 and CDR2 sequences are DFQATT and SNEGSKA (reference sequence). V dropped 3 bases and J dropped 1 base, with 12 bases sitting between them. CDR3 DNA, as far as it was read: TGCAGTGCTAGCAAGGGGCAGGGGAACACTGAA. Protein sequence: CSASKGQGNTE. From start to end, the CDR3 is CSASKGQGNTEAFF.

This clone was recorded a few times. The read finishes 3 residues shy of the CDR3 end, and the germline J gene is used to complete it. The gene calls are TRBV2 and TRBJ1-4; 9 nucleotides align to TRBD1. Germline V gene sequence: CDR1 SNHLY, CDR2 FYNNEI. CDR3 length: 17 residues. The covered CDR3 bases are TGTGCCAGCAGTGAATGGGGGACCGGGACAGGGCACTCACCA. Translating it yields CASSEWGTGTGHSP. The entire CDR3 sequence reads CASSEWGTGTGHSPLFF.